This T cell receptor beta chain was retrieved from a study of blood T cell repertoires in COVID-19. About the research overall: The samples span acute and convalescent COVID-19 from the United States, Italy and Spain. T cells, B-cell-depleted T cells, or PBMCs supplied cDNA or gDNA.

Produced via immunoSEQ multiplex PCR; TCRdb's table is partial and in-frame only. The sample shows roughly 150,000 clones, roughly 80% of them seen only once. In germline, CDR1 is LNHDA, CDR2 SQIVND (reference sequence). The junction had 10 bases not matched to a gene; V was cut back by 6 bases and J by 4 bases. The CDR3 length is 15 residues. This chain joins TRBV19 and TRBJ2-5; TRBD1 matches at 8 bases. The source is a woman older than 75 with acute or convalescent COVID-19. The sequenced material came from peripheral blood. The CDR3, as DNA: TGTGCCAGTAGCGACAGGGGTTTGGGTCGAGAGACCCAGTACTTC. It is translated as CASSDRGLGRETQYF.